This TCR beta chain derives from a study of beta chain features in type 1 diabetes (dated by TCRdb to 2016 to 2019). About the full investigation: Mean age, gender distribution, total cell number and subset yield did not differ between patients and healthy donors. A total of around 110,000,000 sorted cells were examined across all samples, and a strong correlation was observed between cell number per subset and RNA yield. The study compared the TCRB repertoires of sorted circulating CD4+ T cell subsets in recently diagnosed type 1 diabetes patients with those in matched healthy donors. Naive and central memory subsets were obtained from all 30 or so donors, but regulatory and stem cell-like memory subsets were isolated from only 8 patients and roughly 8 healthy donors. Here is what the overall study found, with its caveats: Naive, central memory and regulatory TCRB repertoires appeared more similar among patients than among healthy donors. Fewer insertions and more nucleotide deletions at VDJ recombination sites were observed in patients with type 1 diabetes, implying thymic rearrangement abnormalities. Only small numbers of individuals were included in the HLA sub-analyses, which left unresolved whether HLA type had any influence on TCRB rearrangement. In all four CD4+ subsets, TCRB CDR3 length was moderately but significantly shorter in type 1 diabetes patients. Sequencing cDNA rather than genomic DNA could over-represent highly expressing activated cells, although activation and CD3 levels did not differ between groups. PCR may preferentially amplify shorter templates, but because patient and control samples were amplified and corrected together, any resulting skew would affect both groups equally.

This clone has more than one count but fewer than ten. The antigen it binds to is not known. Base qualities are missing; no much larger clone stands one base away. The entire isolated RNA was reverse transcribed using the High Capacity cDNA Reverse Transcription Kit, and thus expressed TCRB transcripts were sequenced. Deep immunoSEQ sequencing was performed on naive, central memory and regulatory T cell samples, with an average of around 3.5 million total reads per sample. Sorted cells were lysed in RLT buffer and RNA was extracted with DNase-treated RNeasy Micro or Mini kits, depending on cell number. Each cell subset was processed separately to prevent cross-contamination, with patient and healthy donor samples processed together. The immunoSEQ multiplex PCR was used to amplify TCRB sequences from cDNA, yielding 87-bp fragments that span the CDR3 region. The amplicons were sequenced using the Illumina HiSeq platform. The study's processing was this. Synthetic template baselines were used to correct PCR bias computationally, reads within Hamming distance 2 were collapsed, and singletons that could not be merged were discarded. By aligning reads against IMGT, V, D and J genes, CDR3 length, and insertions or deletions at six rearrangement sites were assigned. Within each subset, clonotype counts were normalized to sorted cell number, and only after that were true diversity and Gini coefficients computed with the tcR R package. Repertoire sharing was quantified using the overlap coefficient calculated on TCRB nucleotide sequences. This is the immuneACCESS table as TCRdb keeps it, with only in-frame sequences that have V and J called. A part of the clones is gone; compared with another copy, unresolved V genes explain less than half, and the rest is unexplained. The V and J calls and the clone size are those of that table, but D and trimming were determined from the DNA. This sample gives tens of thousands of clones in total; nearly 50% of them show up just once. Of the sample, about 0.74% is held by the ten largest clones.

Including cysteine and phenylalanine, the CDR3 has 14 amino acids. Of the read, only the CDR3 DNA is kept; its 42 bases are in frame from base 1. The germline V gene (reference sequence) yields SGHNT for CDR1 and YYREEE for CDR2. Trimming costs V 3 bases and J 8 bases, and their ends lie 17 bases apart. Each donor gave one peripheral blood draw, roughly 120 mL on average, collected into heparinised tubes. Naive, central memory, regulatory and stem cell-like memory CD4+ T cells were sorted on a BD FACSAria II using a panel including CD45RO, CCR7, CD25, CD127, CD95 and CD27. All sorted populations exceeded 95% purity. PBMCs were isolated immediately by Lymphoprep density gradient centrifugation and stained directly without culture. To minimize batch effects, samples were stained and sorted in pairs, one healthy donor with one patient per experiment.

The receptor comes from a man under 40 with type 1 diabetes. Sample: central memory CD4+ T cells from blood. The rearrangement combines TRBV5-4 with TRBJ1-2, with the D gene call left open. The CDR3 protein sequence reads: CASSSPAGLGGYTF. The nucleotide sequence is TGTGCCAGCAGCTCCCCCGCAGGACTGGGAGGCTACACCTTC.